What follows are 20 T cell receptor beta chains derived from one specimen sequenced in a study of blood T cell repertoires in COVID-19. Using immunoSEQ multiplex PCR, the repertoire was profiled, and TCRdb retains in-frame clones only, with some absent. The sample includes fewer than 200,000 clones, 70% to 85% seen only once; the top ten take around a sixth. Material: PBMCs or T cells enriched from blood (not recorded which). The source of these receptors is a woman aged 50 to 65 who had recovered from COVID-19.

This chain connects TRBV7-3 to TRBJ2-1, with TRBD1 matching 9 bases. This CDR3 is built from 15 residues. V dropped 3 bases and J dropped 4; count of bases not matched to a gene: 4. CDR1 and CDR2 (germline): SGHTA, FQGTGA. DNA of the CDR3: TGTGCCAGCAGCTTCGACAGGGGGTCTTACAATGAGCAGTTCTTC. It specifies CASSFDRGSYNEQFF.

The sample holds a few counts of this clone. The chain employs TRBV6-5 and TRBJ2-5; D perhaps matches TRBD1 (6 bases). The CDR3 has 13 residues. Trimming took off 3 bases at V and 4 bases at J, with 9 bases between the two ends. The germline V gene encodes CDR1 MNHEY and CDR2 SVGAGI. The CDR3 reads CASSYAGVETQYF. The CDR3 DNA reads TGTGCCAGCAGTTATGCAGGGGTAGAGACCCAGTACTTC.

This clone was picked up a small number of times. This chain uses TRBV27 with TRBJ1-2, with 9 bases that match TRBD1. The CDR3 is made up of 14 amino acids. CDR1 is MNHEY, CDR2 SMNVEV, per germline (reference sequence). Losses at the gene ends were 5 bases for V and 6 bases for J; bases not matched to a gene: 7. The CDR3 loop is CASSPSTGGNGYTF. Written as DNA, the CDR3 is TGTGCCAGCAGTCCCTCGACAGGGGGAAATGGCTACACCTTC.

CDR3 coding DNA: TGTGCCAGCAGCCAAGATCTCGGGGGGTTTCAGTACTTC. Encoded protein: CASSQDLGGFQYF. J is TRBJ2-4 and V is TRBV14, with 7 positions matching TRBD2. CDR3 length: 13 residues. Germline V lookup: CDR1 SGHDN, CDR2 FVKESK. V shed 0 bases and J 11 bases; nucleotides not matched to a gene: 4.

The rearrangement uses TRBV15 and TRBJ2-1, with 8 bases that match TRBD2. This CDR3 is built from 16 residues. Germline V lookup: CDR1 LNHNV, CDR2 YYDKDF (reference sequence). J was trimmed by 7 bases and V by 4 bases; bases with no gene match: 12. CDR3 bases: TGTGCCACCAGCACTTTAGCGGCCTCGGGGGGGAATGAGCAGTTCTTC. Protein: CATSTLAASGGNEQFF.

Only a few counts were recorded for this clone. The CDR3 here is CASRPTQGSSYNEQFF. CDR3 nucleotides: TGTGCCAGCAGACCCACACAGGGAAGCTCCTACAATGAGCAGTTCTTC. The genes are TRBV3-1 (or the pseudogene TRBV3-2) and TRBJ2-1; TRBD1 might be the D (6 bases). Germline assignment: CDR1 LGHDT and CDR2 YNNKEL (reference sequence). This CDR3 region has 16 residues. Trimming took off 6 bases at V and 0 bases at J, with 15 bases between the two ends.

This sequence joins TRBV3-1 (or the pseudogene TRBV3-2) and TRBJ2-7; D possibly corresponds to TRBD1 (6 bases). Trimming cost V 4 bases and J 9 bases, with 13 bases left between them. From germline, CDR1 is LGHDT and CDR2 YNNKEL (reference sequence). This CDR3 is built from 12 residues. CDR3 DNA: TGTGCCAGCAGCCGAGAGACAGGAGGGCAGTACTTC. Its translation is CASSRETGGQYF.

CDR3 DNA sequence: TGTGCCAGCAGTTATGGACACCTCTCTGGAAACACCATATATTTT. Translated, it gives CASSYGHLSGNTIYF. The chain carries TRBV6-5 and TRBJ1-3, with D possibly TRBD1 on 5 matching bases. The germline gives CDR1 MNHEY, CDR2 SVGAGI. There are 15 residues in the CDR3. Trimming removed 3 bases at V and 0 bases at J, with 9 bases between.

In this sample, this clone turned up once. The chain couples TRBV19 to TRBJ2-7; 8 bases align to TRBD2. V shed 7 bases and J 3 bases; nucleotides not matched to a gene: 11. The germline CDR1 and CDR2 sequences are LNHDA and SQIVND (reference sequence). The CDR3 runs to 15 residues. The CDR3 spells CASTPGSGSGYEQYF. The CDR3 DNA reads TGTGCCAGTACCCCGGGGAGCGGGAGCGGCTACGAGCAGTACTTC.

The J gene is TRBJ2-7, the V gene TRBV7-8; D perhaps matches TRBD2 (6 bases). Per germline, CDR1 SGHVS and CDR2 FQNEAQ. V was cut by 1 base and J by 1 base, with 17 bases left in between. The CDR3 extends over 17 amino acids. The CDR3, as DNA: TGTGCCAGCAGCTTAGTCCCCCCCGGGAGCCTATCCTACGAGCAGTACTTC. It codes for CASSLVPPGSLSYEQYF.

The rearrangement links TRBV30 to TRBJ2-5; 13 positions match TRBD2. CDR3 length: 17 residues. The junction had 9 bases not matched to a gene; V was cut back by 0 bases and J by 5 bases. The germline gives CDR1 GTSNPN, CDR2 SVGIG (reference sequence). The chain's CDR3 is CAWSVGLAGVGRETQYF. The CDR3 DNA is TGTGCCTGGAGTGTAGGACTAGCGGGAGTCGGGCGCGAGACCCAGTACTTC.

This chain joins TRBV10-1 and TRBJ2-7; no clear D gene. The V and J ends lost 7 bases and 3 bases respectively, with 4 bases between them. CDR1 and CDR2 from the germline V gene are WNHNN and SYGVQD (reference sequence). This CDR3 is 10 amino acids long. The CDR3 protein is CASTFYEQYF. CDR3 nucleotide sequence: TGCGCCAGCACCTTCTACGAGCAGTACTTC.

The rearrangement uses TRBV28 and TRBJ2-7; 7 bases fit TRBD2. In germline, CDR1 is MDHEN, CDR2 SYDVKM. The length of the CDR3 is 14 residues. The trim removed 5 bases at V and 4 bases at J, leaving 8 bases unmatched. Here the CDR3 DNA reads TGTGCCAGCAGTCCCGGCGGGAGTTCGTACGAGCAGTACTTC. The encoded protein is CASSPGGSSYEQYF.

This chain links TRBV6-1 with TRBJ1-2, with D uncertain. The CDR3 consists of 16 residues. Germline CDR1 MNHNS, CDR2 SASEGT. Trimming cost V 2 bases and J 9 bases, with 22 bases left between them. This chain's CDR3 is CASSELLGGQPDSYTF. In nucleotides, the CDR3 is TGTGCCAGCAGTGAACTCCTAGGCGGGCAGCCCGATAGCTACACCTTC.

The V call is TRBV18, the J call TRBJ1-4; the D is unclear. Germline values: CDR1 KGHSH, CDR2 LQKENI. The CDR3 loop spans 13 amino acids. V gave up 2 bases and J gave up 7 bases, with 8 bases separating them. CDR3 in DNA: TGTGCCAGCTCACCAAGGGCGGGTGAAAAACTGTTTTTT. Encoded protein: CASSPRAGEKLFF.

The chain is built from TRBV7-8 and TRBJ2-2; D remains ambiguous. V lost 6 bases to trimming and J lost 6 bases, with 14 bases between them. This CDR3 comprises 14 residues. CDR1 is SGHVS, CDR2 FQNEAQ, per germline. CDR3 DNA: TGTGCCAGCAGTCCGAGACAACCGCCCGGGGAGCTGTTTTTT. Its protein product is CASSPRQPPGELFF. Variable domain in full (rest from reference TRBV7-8 and TRBJ2-2): GAGVSQSPRYKVAKRGQDVALRCDPISGHVSLFWYQQALGQGPEFLTYFQNEAQLDKSGLPSDRFFAERPEGSVSTLKIQRTQQEDSAVYLCASSPRQPPGELFFGEGSRLTVL.

This clone has more than one count but fewer than ten. The gene calls are TRBV27 and TRBJ1-6, with D hard to call. The V gene lost 3 bases and the J gene lost 0 bases, with 3 bases spanning the gap. This CDR3 is 14 amino acids long. Germline values: CDR1 MNHEY, CDR2 SMNVEV (reference sequence). Written as DNA, the CDR3 is TGTGCCAGCAGTTTTAGCTCCTATAATTCACCCCTCCACTTT. The encoded protein is CASSFSSYNSPLHF.

This chain joins TRBV7-8 and TRBJ2-1, with D tentatively TRBD2 (6 bases). The CDR3 runs 14 residues. V was shortened by 9 bases and J by 7 bases, with 19 bases between the two germline ends. CDR1 and CDR2 from the germline V gene are SGHVS and FQNEAQ. The chain's CDR3 is CASLRDSWGNEQFF. CDR3 DNA: TGTGCCAGTCTCCGGGACTCTTGGGGGAATGAGCAGTTCTTC. Variable domain in full (rest from reference TRBV7-8 and TRBJ2-1): GAGVSQSPRYKVAKRGQDVALRCDPISGHVSLFWYQQALGQGPEFLTYFQNEAQLDKSGLPSDRFFAERPEGSVSTLKIQRTQQEDSAVYLCASLRDSWGNEQFFGPGTRLTVL.

This chain links TRBV7-6 with TRBJ1-2; D might be TRBD1 (5 bases). Per germline, CDR1 SGHVS and CDR2 FNYEAQ. The CDR3 consists of 12 residues. The ends were cut back, 1 base at V and 9 bases at J, with 9 bases in the middle. CDR3: CASSLVKGSYTF. The CDR3 coding sequence is TGTGCCAGCAGCTTAGTTAAGGGGAGCTACACCTTC.

The chain joins TRBV19 to TRBJ1-5, with D unclear. Germline V gene data show CDR1 as LNHDA and CDR2 as SQIVND (reference sequence). V lost 5 bases to trimming and J lost 1 base, with 12 bases between them. CDR3 length equals 15 residues. The CDR3 region is CASSVTAPSNQPQHF. DNA for the CDR3: TGTGCCAGTAGTGTCACAGCTCCAAGCAATCAGCCCCAGCATTTT. Drawing the rest from reference TRBV19 and TRBJ1-5, the complete variable domain is DGGITQSPKYLFRKEGQNVTLSCEQNLNHDAMYWYRQDPGQGLRLIYYSQIVNDFQKGDIAEGYSVSREKKESFPLTVTSAQKNPTAFYLCASSVTAPSNQPQHFGDGTRLSIL.